A selection of T cell receptor beta chains follows, all from one sample in a study of PD-1 blockade in classical Hodgkin lymphoma. Sequencing used immunoSEQ multiplex PCR; TCRdb keeps in-frame clones, though not all of them. The sample carries roughly 41,000 clones, approximately 67% recorded once. The material was peripheral blood mononuclear cells (PBMCs), obtained before the fourth cycle of nivolumab. Receptor source: a human donor with classical Hodgkin lymphoma. Both conserved end residues are trimmed from each CDR3. Size is omitted from some rows. Given values are once, few, many or a class for expanded clones.

clone size: medium-sized; V gene: TRBV7-9; J gene: TRBJ2-7; CDR3 protein: ASSRQGTYEQY
clone size: .; V gene: TRBV10-3; J gene: TRBJ2-1; CDR3 protein: AISVQGDEQF
clone size: .; V gene: TRBV15; J gene: TRBJ2-7; CDR3 protein: ATSRDRSGQLYEQY
clone size: .; V gene: TRBV2; J gene: TRBJ1-3; CDR3 protein: ASSRVTGNTIY
clone size: few; V gene: TRBV7-9; J gene: TRBJ2-7; CDR3 protein: ASSLWDRGPLYEQY
clone size: .; V gene: TRBV29-1; J gene: TRBJ2-3; CDR3 protein: SVGGTGTSTDTQY
clone size: .; V gene: TRBV2; J gene: TRBJ2-5; CDR3 protein: ASSPTQGKETQY
clone size: few; V gene: TRBV19; J gene: TRBJ1-4; CDR3 protein: ASSIGPPTSTNEKLF
clone size: once; V gene: TRBV5-4; J gene: TRBJ2-5; CDR3 protein: ASSFQPGQGSGQETQY
clone size: .; V gene: TRBV11-2; J gene: TRBJ2-1; CDR3 protein: ASSSPGSYNEQF
clone size: .; V gene: TRBV6-6; J gene: TRBJ2-7; CDR3 protein: ASSRDSGTSGYEQY
clone size: .; V gene: TRBV4-3; J gene: TRBJ1-4; CDR3 protein: ASSQGWKTDEKLF
clone size: .; V gene: TRBV7-8; J gene: TRBJ2-3; CDR3 protein: ASSLAGGFTDTQY
clone size: .; V gene: TRBV5-1; J gene: TRBJ1-6; CDR3 protein: ASSPSYSPLH
clone size: .; V gene: TRBV9; J gene: TRBJ1-3; CDR3 protein: ASSVTGAGNTIY
clone size: .; V gene: TRBV7-2; J gene: TRBJ2-2; CDR3 protein: ASTGYTNTGELF
clone size: .; V gene: TRBV9; J gene: TRBJ2-5; CDR3 protein: ASSVDPRGGTETQY
clone size: .; V gene: TRBV11-2; J gene: TRBJ1-2; CDR3 protein: ASSLVSRAGGYT
clone size: .; V gene: TRBV29-1; J gene: TRBJ1-1; CDR3 protein: SATSYLGVRGESTEAF
clone size: few; V gene: TRBV2; J gene: TRBJ1-2; CDR3 protein: ASRNNYGYT
clone size: .; V gene: TRBV7-9; J gene: TRBJ1-1; CDR3 protein: ASRESSEAF
clone size: few; V gene: TRBV6-1; J gene: TRBJ1-6; CDR3 protein: ASSETLLTGDTDSPLH
clone size: .; V gene: TRBV28; J gene: TRBJ2-5; CDR3 protein: ASSPVGGAKTQY
clone size: .; V gene: TRBV4-2; J gene: TRBJ2-1; CDR3 protein: ASSQDGGGRDNEQF
clone size: .; V gene: TRBV4-1; J gene: TRBJ2-2; CDR3 protein: ASNDFTGELF
clone size: .; V gene: TRBV5-6; J gene: TRBJ1-5; CDR3 protein: ASSLLEEDRGLLQPQH
clone size: .; V gene: TRBV5-5; J gene: TRBJ2-7; CDR3 protein: ASSHEHRSSYEQY
clone size: .; V gene: TRBV5-1; J gene: TRBJ2-1; CDR3 protein: ASSSYIGGGTYNEQF
clone size: .; V gene: TRBV18; J gene: TRBJ1-1; CDR3 protein: ASSPRGEGNTEAF
clone size: .; V gene: TRBV30; J gene: TRBJ1-3; CDR3 protein: AWSRVPGNTIY
clone size: .; V gene: TRBV7-9; J gene: TRBJ1-4; CDR3 protein: ASSEDRDPEKLF